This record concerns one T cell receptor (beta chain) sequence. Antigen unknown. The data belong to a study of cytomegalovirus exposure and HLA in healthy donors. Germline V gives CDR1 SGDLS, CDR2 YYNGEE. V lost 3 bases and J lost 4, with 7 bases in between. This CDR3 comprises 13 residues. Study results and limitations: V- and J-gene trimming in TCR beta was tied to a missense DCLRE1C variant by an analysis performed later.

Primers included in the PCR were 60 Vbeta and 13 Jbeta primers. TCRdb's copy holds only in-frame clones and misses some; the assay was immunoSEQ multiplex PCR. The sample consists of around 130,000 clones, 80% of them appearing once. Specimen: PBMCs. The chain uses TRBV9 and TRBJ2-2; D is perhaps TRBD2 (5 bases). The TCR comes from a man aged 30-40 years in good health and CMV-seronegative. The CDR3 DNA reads TGTGCCAGCAGCGGCGGAGGCACCGGGGAGCTGTTTTTT. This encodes CASSGGGTGELFF.